This paragraph reports one TCR beta chain. Germline V lookup: CDR1 KGHSH, CDR2 LQKENI. CDR3 size: 16 residues. V lost 1 base and J 2 bases, leaving 13 bases between the germline ends. Generated by immunoSEQ multiplex PCR, the TCRdb table keeps only in-frame clones and is missing some. Of 66,000 or so clones listed, roughly 80% were seen once; the top ten hold around 1.6%. The sample originates from a study of OX40 agonist ivuxolimab in advanced cancers. On the study more broadly: Patients received the agonistic anti-OX40 (CD134) antibody ivuxolimab. Eligibility rules accepted prior anti-PD-1, anti-PD-L1 or anti-CTLA-4 therapy, and under 45% had some. Three dose-escalation patients had partial responses: one with hepatocellular carcinoma and two with cutaneous melanoma.

The chain combines TRBV18 with TRBJ2-3; TRBD2 might be the D (6 bases). The sequence was obtained from an adult with an advanced solid tumor such as melanoma, head and neck, liver or kidney cancer. The sample consisted of CD4+ or CD8+ T cells sorted from blood, taken in a trial of the OX40 agonist ivuxolimab. The DNA of the CDR3 is TGTGCCAGCTCACCACTAGGAGGGCTGAACACAGATACGCAGTATTTT. Encoded protein: CASSPLGGLNTDTQYF.